This TCR beta chain derives from a study of early T cells in non-severe SARS-CoV-2 infection. As for the study in general: Investigators sequenced bulk RNA drawn from unsorted whole blood, and chains remained unpaired.

Unique molecular identifiers (one per individual cDNA molecule) were attached. One entry per CDR3 protein results from TCRdb running MiXCR on the 5' RACE reads. Among about 21,000 distinct CDR3 sequences, approximately 4.6% were seen once, and the ten largest hold 16%. The V and J ends lost 0 bases and 0 bases respectively, with 13 bases between them. This CDR3 comprises 17 residues. This clonotype was counted only a few times. Its antigen is as yet unknown. Regarding the study as a whole: Using VDJdb, the matching emphasized anti-spike CD8 responses while missing private and CD4 specificities.

Input material: whole blood. This chain connects TRBV12-3 or TRBV12-4 to TRBJ2-3; no reliable D call. This receptor was obtained from an adult who was a healthcare worker with PCR-confirmed SARS-CoV-2 infection or an uninfected control (not recorded which). CDR3 DNA sequence: TGTGCCAGCAGTTTAGCGGGGTCAGCAGCTAGCACAGATACGCAGTATTTT. Residues: CASSLAGSAASTDTQYF.